The 4 T cell receptor beta chains in this list originate from one sample, sequenced in a study of blood T cell repertoires in COVID-19 (dated by TCRdb to 2020 to 2021). Library construction relied on the immunoSEQ multiplex PCR assay. This is the immuneACCESS table as TCRdb keeps it, with only in-frame sequences that have V and J called. A part of the clones is gone; compared with another copy, unresolved V genes explain less than half, and the rest is unexplained. Across this sample there are 150,000 to 200,000 clones, with 70% to 90% seen only once. The ten largest clones take up 2.5% to 3.5% of the sample. The sample consisted of peripheral blood. The receptors come from a man aged 55 to 70 with acute or convalescent COVID-19.

The J gene is TRBJ1-5, the V gene TRBV18, with 7 bases aligning to TRBD1. The CDR3 has 16 amino acids. With 6 bases clipped from V and 9 bases from J, the junction kept 17 bases outside the gene matches. Germline V gene lookup returns CDR1 KGHSH and CDR2 LQKENI. CDR3: CASSPSAGGKLGPQHF. In DNA, the CDR3 is TGTGCCAGCTCTCCATCGGCAGGGGGTAAACTAGGGCCCCAGCATTTT.

This clone was found a few times. The chain is built from TRBV11-2 and TRBJ1-6; a possible D gene is TRBD1 (6 bases). The CDR3 length is 15 residues. CDR1 and CDR2 from the germline V gene are SGHAT and FQNNGV. The germline V and J ends were trimmed by 5 bases and 5 bases, with 13 bases remaining between them. CDR3 protein: CASSAQGFDNSPLHF. The CDR3, as DNA: TGTGCCAGCAGCGCCCAGGGGTTCGATAATTCACCCCTCCACTTT. Based on the CDR3 plus reference TRBV11-2 and TRBJ1-6, the full variable domain is EAGVAQSPRYKIIEKRQSVAFWCNPISGHATLYWYQQILGQGPKLLIQFQNNGVVDDSQLPKDRFSAERLKGVDSTLKIQPAKLEDSAVYLCASSAQGFDNSPLHFGNGTRLTVT.

Here the CDR3 DNA reads TGTGCCAGCAGCCGGACTAGCGGCTCCTACGAGCAGTACTTC. This sequence encodes CASSRTSGSYEQYF. The rearrangement joins TRBV7-9 to TRBJ2-7; the match to TRBD2 covers 10 bases. Germline values: CDR1 SEHNR, CDR2 FQNEAQ (reference sequence). CDR3 length: 14 amino acids. With V trimmed by 5 bases and J by 0 bases, 1 base remained unmatched.

This chain joins TRBV6-1 and TRBJ2-3, with D possibly TRBD1 on 6 matching bases. Trimming left V 3 bases short and J 0 bases short, with 16 bases between. The V gene's germline CDR1 is MNHNS and CDR2 SASEGT. This CDR3 comprises 17 residues. CDR3 amino acids: CASSDLGHLPSTDTQYF. DNA for the CDR3: TGTGCCAGCAGTGATTTGGGACATCTACCTAGCACAGATACGCAGTATTTT.